This record looks at one TCR beta chain sequence and its context. The CDR3 consists of 15 residues. V was cut by 2 bases and J by 0 bases, with 10 bases left in between. In germline, CDR1 is MNHEY, CDR2 SMNVEV (reference sequence). The sample belongs to a study of shared clonotypes between healthy human individuals. Clones were sequenced by immunoSEQ multiplex PCR, and TCRdb holds only the in-frame ones, with some missing. This sample has a few million clones, with just over 90% found just once. Sequenced sample: naive CD4+ T cells sorted from blood. Subset given: CD45RA+ positively selected. The chain recombines TRBV27 with TRBJ1-2; D ambiguous. The receptor was derived from a young man in good health. The CDR3 nucleotides are TGTGCCAGCAGTTTACAGCCATGGCCTAACTATGGCTACACCTTC. Protein: CASSLQPWPNYGYTF.